This T cell receptor (beta chain) appears in the sequencing data of a study of blood T cell repertoires in COVID-19. Study information: From the United States, Italy and Spain came samples of acute and convalescent COVID-19.

Residents of approximately 25 US areas, aged roughly 18 to 89 years, made up the participants. Authors' processing steps: Counts of nucleated cells, estimated from reference gene primer amplification, were obtained. Assay used: immunoSEQ multiplex PCR; TCRdb lists only in-frame clones, some missing. D and trimming come from the DNA, and the V and J calls and clone size come from that table. The sample has some 490,000 clones, approximately 90% seen once. The V end lost 1 base, the J end lost 2 bases, and 11 bases lay between the germline ends. Germline V gives CDR1 LNHDA, CDR2 SQIVND (reference sequence). The CDR3 spans 15 residues.

The receptor comes from a woman aged 60-75 years who had recovered from COVID-19. The rearrangement links TRBV19 to TRBJ1-2; TRBD1 might be the D (5 bases). Sequenced: PBMCs or T cells enriched from blood (not recorded which). CDR3 region: CASSIGGRSNYGYTF. CDR3 nucleotides: TGTGCCAGTAGTATAGGGGGCAGGTCGAACTATGGCTACACCTTC.